These 15 T cell receptor beta chains came from one sample sequenced in a study of cytomegalovirus exposure and HLA in healthy donors. With 60 Vbeta and 13 Jbeta primers, the PCR was carried out. TCRdb's copy holds only in-frame clones and misses some; the assay was immunoSEQ multiplex PCR. This table has over 200,000 clones, 85% to 90% appearing once. The sample was PBMCs. The receptors were gathered from a human donor in good health.

The V and J genes are TRBV28 and TRBJ2-1; 11 positions agree with TRBD2. Unmatched junction bases numbered 7, after V lost 6 bases and J lost 6 bases. The CDR3 runs to 15 residues. The V gene's germline CDR1 is MDHEN and CDR2 SYDVKM. CDR3 bases: TGTGCCAGCAGCTCCGGGACTAGCGGTAGCAATGAGCAGTTCTTC. Translated, it gives CASSSGTSGSNEQFF.

The chain has TRBV25-1 and TRBJ1-2, with TRBD1 matching over 8 bases. In germline, CDR1 is MGHDK, CDR2 SYGVNS. The CDR3 has 14 residues. V dropped 2 bases and J dropped 8; count of bases not matched to a gene: 7. The CDR3 bases are TGTGCCAGCAGTGAAACAGGGGGAATGCAGGGCTACACCTTC. Protein sequence: CASSETGGMQGYTF.

V is TRBV27 and J is TRBJ2-3, with 8 nucleotides matching TRBD1. The CDR3 runs to 15 residues. From germline, CDR1 is MNHEY and CDR2 SMNVEV (reference sequence). V lost 2 bases and J lost 2; bases outside the gene matches: 3. The CDR3 nucleotides are TGTGCCAGCAGTTTAGGACAGGGCGCCACAGATACGCAGTATTTT. This translates into CASSLGQGATDTQYF.

The chain joins TRBV9 to TRBJ2-2; 7 bases are a match to TRBD2. Germline lookup yields CDR1 SGDLS and CDR2 YYNGEE. The CDR3 spans 15 residues. V shed 0 bases, J shed 7 bases, and the junction held 6 bases outside the gene matches. Written as DNA, the CDR3 is TGTGCCAGCAGCGTAGAGGTCGGGGGGAGCGGGGAGCTGTTTTTT. Translation gives CASSVEVGGSGELFF.

The chain links TRBV28 to TRBJ2-7, with 9 bases matching TRBD1. The germline V gene encodes CDR1 MDHEN and CDR2 SYDVKM. CDR3 size: 15 residues. Trimming removed 3 bases from V and 4 bases from J; junction bases left unmatched: 7. The DNA of the CDR3 is TGTGCCAGCAGTTTGGCCGGGACAGGGAAGTACGAGCAGTACTTC. Amino acid sequence: CASSLAGTGKYEQYF.

The CDR3 is CAGPGLVFYNEQFF. CDR3 DNA sequence: TGTGCCGGACCGGGACTAGTATTCTACAATGAGCAGTTCTTC. J is TRBJ2-1 and V is TRBV2; 8 bases agree with TRBD2. The CDR3 is 14 residues long. CDR1 and CDR2 from the germline V gene are SNHLY and FYNNEI. V gave up 11 bases and J gave up 3 bases; unmatched junction bases: 9. Full variable domain (missing parts from reference TRBV2 and TRBJ2-1): EPEVTQTPSHQVTQMGQEVILRCVPISNHLYFYWYRQILGQKVEFLVSFYNNEISEKSEIFDDQFSVERPDGSNFTLKIRSTKLEDSAMYFCAGPGLVFYNEQFFGPGTRLTVL.

The chain carries TRBV7-3 and TRBJ2-3; tentative D call: TRBD1 (6 bases). The CDR3 runs 13 residues. Between the trimmed V and J ends, which lost 5 bases and 6 bases, there was a span of 12 bases. The germline V gene has CDR1 SGHTA and CDR2 FQGTGA. The CDR3 sequence: CASSANQGDTQYF. CDR3 nucleotide sequence: TGTGCCAGCAGCGCAAACCAGGGGGATACGCAGTATTTT.

The genes are TRBV5-1 and TRBJ1-1; 11 bases are shared with TRBD1. CDR1 and CDR2 (germline): SGHRS, YFSETQ. The CDR3 contains 16 residues. The ends lost 4 bases at V and 0 bases at J; junction bases unmatched: 5. The CDR3 DNA sequence: TGCGCCAGCAGCCCCGGACAGGGGGCATTGAACACTGAAGCTTTCTTT. This gives the protein CASSPGQGALNTEAFF.

The V gene is TRBV6-1, the J gene TRBJ2-6; D might be TRBD1 (6 bases). Trimming took 7 bases from V and 2 from J, leaving 9 bases between them. The CDR3 totals 14 residues. Germline V gene sequence: CDR1 MNHNS, CDR2 SASEGT. CDR3 residues: CASKGVTGANVLTF. The CDR3 DNA is TGTGCCAGCAAGGGGGTTACTGGGGCCAACGTCCTGACTTTC.

This chain joins TRBV30 and TRBJ2-3; a weak D match, TRBD1 (6 bases). Trimming stripped 2 bases from V and 1 base from J, with 13 bases between. In germline, CDR1 is GTSNPN, CDR2 SVGIG (reference sequence). The CDR3 extends over 15 amino acids. The CDR3 DNA sequence: TGTGCCTGGAGTCTAGGGGGTGGTCGCACAGATACGCAGTATTTT. Translated, it gives CAWSLGGGRTDTQYF.

The chain combines TRBV19 with TRBJ2-7; D ambiguous. V lost 3 bases and J 5 bases, leaving 17 bases between the germline ends. The CDR3 totals 15 residues. In germline, CDR1 is LNHDA, CDR2 SQIVND (reference sequence). CDR3 nucleotide sequence: TGTGCCAGTAGTATGATTCCCGCCCGCGCTCACGAGCAGTACTTC. Translating gives CASSMIPARAHEQYF.

The chain combines TRBV2 with TRBJ2-7, with 9 nucleotides matching TRBD1. Trimming at V came to 2 bases and at J to 3 bases, leaving 2 bases not matched to a gene. Germline CDR1 and CDR2: SNHLY and FYNNEI. This CDR3 spans 14 amino acids. The CDR3 loop reads CASSEPGQGYEQYF. Here the CDR3 DNA reads TGTGCCAGCAGTGAACCGGGACAGGGCTACGAGCAGTACTTC.

The rearrangement joins TRBV12-5 to TRBJ2-3, with 8 bases fitting TRBD1. CDR1 LGHNT and CDR2 FRNRAP come from the germline V gene. CDR3 length equals 14 residues. Losses at the gene ends were 7 bases for V and 1 base for J; bases not matched to a gene: 4. The CDR3 nucleotides are TGTGCTAGTGCCAGGGGGCTCGGCACAGATACGCAGTATTTT. It codes for CASARGLGTDTQYF.

V and J are TRBV7-2 and TRBJ2-7; possibly TRBD2 for D (7 bases). The germline V gene has CDR1 SGHTA and CDR2 FQGNSA. CDR3 length: 16 amino acids. V lost 6 bases, J lost 3 bases, and 21 bases lay in between. The CDR3 DNA sequence: TGTGCCAGCAGTAAGGGGGGGCGGGAAACCCTCTACGAGCAGTACTTC. Residues: CASSKGGRETLYEQYF. Supplemented by reference TRBV7-2 and TRBJ2-7, the full variable domain reads GAGVSQSPSNKVTEKGKDVELRCDPISGHTALYWYRQSLGQGLEFLIYFQGNSAPDKSGLPSDRFSAERTGGSVSTLTIQRTQQEDSAVYLCASSKGGRETLYEQYFGPGTRLTVT.

V and J are TRBV25-1 and TRBJ2-1; 9 nucleotides match TRBD1. Germline V gives CDR1 MGHDK, CDR2 SYGVNS. This CDR3 comprises 13 residues. V was pared by 5 bases and J by 13 bases, with 9 bases of the junction left unmatched. In DNA form, the CDR3 reads TGTGCCAGCAGTTTCTCGACAGGGGGTGGACAGTTCTTC. It yields the protein CASSFSTGGGQFF.